This is a list of T cell receptor beta chains from one sample in a study of cytomegalovirus exposure and HLA in healthy donors. Sequenced by immunoSEQ multiplex PCR; TCRdb stores in-frame clones only, minus some. The sample yields about 140,000 clones, approximately 86% seen once. The sequenced sample consisted of PBMCs. These receptors were collected from a woman aged 40-49 years in good health and CMV-seronegative. Each CDR3 is given with its conserved first and last residue. D genes are given only for firm matches. Rows give clone size only sometimes, using once, few, many, or a class for an expanded clone.

clone_size: -
v_call: TRBV19
d_call: -
cdr3_aa: CASSIGRGGAQYF

clone_size: -
v_call: TRBV10-3
d_call: -
cdr3_aa: CAISELGADTEAFF

clone_size: -
v_call: TRBV7-9
d_call: -
cdr3_aa: CASSLTGGHTEAFF

clone_size: -
v_call: TRBV7-8
d_call: TRBD1
cdr3_aa: CASSLASRTGGNTIYF

clone_size: -
v_call: TRBV5-1
d_call: -
cdr3_aa: CASNPQGTMGTDTQYF

clone_size: -
v_call: TRBV28
d_call: TRBD1
cdr3_aa: CASRARGLPEAFF

clone_size: once
v_call: TRBV27
d_call: TRBD2
cdr3_aa: CASSPGLAFIQRYF

clone_size: once
v_call: TRBV11-1
d_call: TRBD1
cdr3_aa: CASSLSTGAYEQYF

clone_size: -
v_call: TRBV11-3
d_call: -
cdr3_aa: CASSAAASANEKLFF

clone_size: -
v_call: TRBV11-3
d_call: TRBD2
cdr3_aa: CASSRRLAGGRTGELFF

clone_size: -
v_call: TRBV25-1
d_call: -
cdr3_aa: CAGSDSGLGGYTF

clone_size: -
v_call: TRBV6-5
d_call: -
cdr3_aa: CASSQGRRYEQYF

clone_size: -
v_call: TRBV11-2
d_call: -
cdr3_aa: CASSGTGLGVQYF

clone_size: -
v_call: TRBV6-5
d_call: -
cdr3_aa: CASSLGGSPNYGYTF

clone_size: -
v_call: TRBV11-3
d_call: TRBD2
cdr3_aa: CASSLGGPGGEQYF

clone_size: -
v_call: TRBV5-1
d_call: -
cdr3_aa: CASSLVPFGGTEAFF

clone_size: -
v_call: TRBV6-1
d_call: -
cdr3_aa: CASSGPEINTQYF

clone_size: -
v_call: TRBV29-1
d_call: TRBD2
cdr3_aa: CSAASGSYNEQFF

clone_size: -
v_call: TRBV10-3
d_call: TRBD2
cdr3_aa: CAISEGVSGMTDTQYF

clone_size: -
v_call: TRBV6-1
d_call: -
cdr3_aa: CASSDGYEQYF

clone_size: -
v_call: TRBV30
d_call: -
cdr3_aa: CAWSDRVLSLHF

clone_size: -
v_call: TRBV5-1
d_call: -
cdr3_aa: CASSSLGVRQETQYF

clone_size: once
v_call: TRBV5-6
d_call: TRBD1
cdr3_aa: CASSKQGELENTEAFF

clone_size: -
v_call: TRBV7-9
d_call: -
cdr3_aa: CASSLSLEQYF

clone_size: once
v_call: TRBV25-1
d_call: TRBD2
cdr3_aa: CASGRGSSTLETQYF

clone_size: -
v_call: TRBV11-2
d_call: -
cdr3_aa: CASSPTRVPYEQYF

clone_size: few
v_call: TRBV2
d_call: TRBD1
cdr3_aa: CASSDRGTYGYTF

clone_size: -
v_call: TRBV6-5
d_call: -
cdr3_aa: CASSYMGVETQYF

clone_size: -
v_call: TRBV9
d_call: TRBD1
cdr3_aa: CASSPNTGTVKYYEQYF

clone_size: -
v_call: TRBV5-4
d_call: -
cdr3_aa: CASSLQGLYNEQFF

clone_size: -
v_call: TRBV11-3
d_call: -
cdr3_aa: CASSLGGPQETQYF

clone_size: -
v_call: TRBV25-1
d_call: -
cdr3_aa: CASSESLEGTLTEAFF

clone_size: few
v_call: TRBV7-9
d_call: -
cdr3_aa: CASSPFQGNTEAFF

clone_size: once
v_call: TRBV18
d_call: TRBD1
cdr3_aa: CASSPRTGGTDTQYF

clone_size: -
v_call: TRBV2
d_call: TRBD1
cdr3_aa: CASSFQGAASTDTQYF

clone_size: -
v_call: TRBV7-2
d_call: -
cdr3_aa: CASSPRVNTEAFF

clone_size: -
v_call: TRBV5-1
d_call: TRBD2
cdr3_aa: CASSFTGTIGETQYF

clone_size: -
v_call: TRBV7-9
d_call: TRBD2
cdr3_aa: CASSLRGRGETQYF

clone_size: -
v_call: TRBV30
d_call: TRBD1
cdr3_aa: CAWKRTGGTGELFF

clone_size: -
v_call: TRBV2
d_call: TRBD2
cdr3_aa: CASSGNIAGSTDTQYF

clone_size: -
v_call: TRBV27
d_call: -
cdr3_aa: CASSFEGYTEAFF

clone_size: -
v_call: TRBV6-5
d_call: TRBD1
cdr3_aa: CASSYSRAGGEAFF

clone_size: few
v_call: TRBV5-4
d_call: TRBD2
cdr3_aa: CASSLPQRGGEEQFF

clone_size: -
v_call: TRBV9
d_call: -
cdr3_aa: CASSVQGNWNTEAFF

clone_size: -
v_call: TRBV5-6
d_call: TRBD1
cdr3_aa: CASSSGTGAEAFF

clone_size: -
v_call: TRBV11-1
d_call: -
cdr3_aa: CASSRQGPEAFF

clone_size: -
v_call: TRBV9
d_call: -
cdr3_aa: CASSITGGTGELFF

clone_size: -
v_call: TRBV5-4
d_call: -
cdr3_aa: CASSLEPLDTHTQYF

clone_size: -
v_call: TRBV6-1
d_call: TRBD1
cdr3_aa: CASIPGQWGRETQYF

clone_size: -
v_call: TRBV10-3
d_call: TRBD2
cdr3_aa: CAVRPGLAGEQFF

clone_size: -
v_call: TRBV7-7
d_call: TRBD2
cdr3_aa: CASSRTSASTDTQYF

clone_size: -
v_call: TRBV5-4
d_call: TRBD1
cdr3_aa: CASSASPGQTLSEQFF

clone_size: once
v_call: TRBV29-1
d_call: -
cdr3_aa: CSVLSRALGEQFF

clone_size: -
v_call: TRBV2
d_call: -
cdr3_aa: CASLSGGAGVRETQYF

clone_size: -
v_call: TRBV11-3
d_call: TRBD1
cdr3_aa: CASSLVGYRGGTEAFF

clone_size: -
v_call: TRBV4-3
d_call: TRBD2
cdr3_aa: CASSQEDSSGGAYEQYF

clone_size: -
v_call: TRBV7-6
d_call: -
cdr3_aa: CASSLGNGVIGDEQFF